Listed here is a single TCR beta chain. This specimen comes from a study of shared clonotypes between healthy human individuals. Naivety among CD8 cells was defined by CD45RO negativity and positive CCR7 selection, thereby excluding terminally differentiated effector memory CD45RA+ cells. The assay was immunoSEQ multiplex PCR, and TCRdb's table has in-frame clones only and misses some. The profile covers over 2 million clones, with about 95% appearing a single time and 0.9% to 1.4% taken by the ten largest. CDR3 size: 17 residues. V gave up 8 bases and J gave up 6 bases, with 26 bases separating them.

The chain employs TRBV23-1 and TRBJ2-1, with D maybe TRBD2 (5 bases). TRBV23-1 carries the ORF label, with uncertain function. This receptor was identified in a man aged 18 to 35 in good health. The sequenced sample was naive CD8+ T cells sorted from blood. The CDR3 DNA is TGCGCCAGCCGCTTCGAGACGGTACACCGGGGTCGCAATGAGCAGTTCTTC. This translates into CASRFETVHRGRNEQFF.